Shown below are 16 T cell receptor beta chains from a single sample sequenced in a study of T-cell memory formation after mild COVID-19. TCRdb reprocessed the 5' RACE reads via MiXCR and lists one record per CDR3 protein. This sample has fewer than 650,000 distinct CDR3 sequences; 17% occur once, and the top ten carry roughly 8.2%. Sequenced input: PBMCs or a T cell subset sorted from them (not recorded which). Source of these receptors: an adult woman who had mild COVID-19 (a few samples of this study predate the infection). Cell type and time point are not known.

The chain has TRBV6-6 and TRBJ2-5; 7 nucleotides line up with TRBD2. Trimming took 6 bases from V and 5 from J; bases not matched to a gene: 9. There are 14 residues in the CDR3. Looked up from germline, CDR1 is MNHNY and CDR2 is SVGAGI (reference sequence). The CDR3 nucleotides are TGTGCCAGCAGATCCCCGACTAGCTATGAGACCCAGTACTTC. Translation gives CASRSPTSYETQYF.

This clonotype appeared a few times. The chain carries TRBV24-1 and TRBJ2-7, with 7 bases matching TRBD2. This CDR3 is built from 15 residues. The junction had 6 bases not matched to a gene; V was cut back by 5 bases and J by 0 bases. Germline loops: CDR1 KGHDR, CDR2 SFDVKD. The chain's CDR3 is CATSGMSGTSYEQYF. Written as DNA, the CDR3 is TGTGCCACCAGTGGGATGAGCGGGACCTCCTACGAGCAGTACTTC.

This chain uses TRBV3-1 with TRBJ1-2, with TRBD1 matching 7 bases. The germline CDR1 and CDR2 sequences are LGHDT and YNNKEL (reference sequence). The CDR3 consists of 13 residues. J lost 3 bases, V lost 4 bases, and 2 bases had no gene match. The CDR3 sequence: CASSRGTDYGYTF. DNA of the CDR3: TGTGCCAGCAGCCGAGGGACAGACTATGGCTACACCTTC.

This chain uses TRBV4-3 with TRBJ2-1; 10 bases agree with TRBD2. With V trimmed by 4 bases and J by 8 bases, 8 bases remained unmatched. This CDR3 has 15 amino acids. Germline V gene data show CDR1 as LGHNA and CDR2 as YSLEER. As DNA, the CDR3 is TGCGCCAGCAGCCCGAGCAGCGGGAGGGCCTATGAGCAGTTCTTC. Translated: CASSPSSGRAYEQFF.

This clonotype was seen a few times. CDR3 residues: CASSPENRANIQYF. In nucleotides, the CDR3 is TGCGCCAGCAGTCCGGAGAACAGGGCAAACATTCAGTACTTC. The J gene is TRBJ2-4, the V gene TRBV5-1, with TRBD1 as a possible D gene (6 bases). The CDR3 has 14 residues. Trimming cost V 5 bases and J 6 bases, with 15 bases left between them. Germline V gives CDR1 SGHRS, CDR2 YFSETQ. Together with reference TRBV5-1 and TRBJ2-4, the CDR3 gives the full variable domain: KAGVTQTPRYLIKTRGQQVTLSCSPISGHRSVSWYQQTPGQGLQFLFEYFSETQRNKGNFPGRFSGRQFSNSRSEMNVSTLELGDSALYLCASSPENRANIQYFGAGTRLSVL.

This clonotype was seen at least ten times. The genes are TRBV5-1 and TRBJ2-2; D remains unclear. V lost 1 base and J lost 6, with 16 bases in between. The CDR3 loop spans 16 amino acids. Per germline, CDR1 SGHRS and CDR2 YFSETQ. The CDR3: CASSLNAGAVAGELFF. Here the CDR3 DNA reads TGCGCCAGCAGCTTGAATGCAGGTGCCGTTGCCGGGGAGCTGTTTTTT.

J is TRBJ1-2 and V is TRBV18, with a weak D call TRBD1 (6 bases). Germline-derived CDR1 and CDR2 are KGHSH and LQKENI. The CDR3 extends over 17 amino acids. V shed 2 bases and J shed 0 bases, with 16 bases lying between them. The CDR3 DNA reads TGTGCCAGCTCACCAGCGTCGGGGGGACAATCTAACTATGGCTACACCTTC. It encodes CASSPASGGQSNYGYTF.

This clonotype occurred many times. The chain couples TRBV5-1 to TRBJ2-2; no clear D gene. V lost 4 bases, J lost 3 bases, and 10 bases lay in between. The CDR3 is made up of 14 amino acids. Germline V gene sequence: CDR1 SGHRS, CDR2 YFSETQ. The CDR3 coding sequence is TGCGCCAGCAGCCCCTCTAGTTACACCGGGGAGCTGTTTTTT. The encoded protein is CASSPSSYTGELFF. Full variable domain (remainder filled in from reference TRBV5-1 and TRBJ2-2): KAGVTQTPRYLIKTRGQQVTLSCSPISGHRSVSWYQQTPGQGLQFLFEYFSETQRNKGNFPGRFSGRQFSNSRSEMNVSTLELGDSALYLCASSPSSYTGELFFGEGSRLTVL.

The chain combines TRBV6-4 with TRBJ2-1; D gene ambiguous. The CDR3 contains 14 residues. Deletions cut 0 bases from V and 5 bases from J, with 8 bases between. The germline V gene encodes CDR1 MRHNA and CDR2 SNTAGT. The DNA of the CDR3 is TGTGCCAGCAGTGACTCCATGGGTCACAATGAGCAGTTCTTC. As protein: CASSDSMGHNEQFF.

The chain carries TRBV20-1 and TRBJ1-5; D is ambiguous. Germline CDR1 DFQATT, CDR2 SNEGSKA (reference sequence). Trimming took off 8 bases at V and 2 bases at J, with 16 bases between the two ends. The CDR3 extends over 14 amino acids. Here the CDR3 reads CSSQALGRNQPQHF. CDR3 in DNA: TGCAGTTCGCAGGCGTTAGGGCGCAATCAGCCCCAGCATTTT.

This clonotype occurred a few times. The chain recombines TRBV7-9 with TRBJ1-2; no clear D gene. The germline gives CDR1 SEHNR, CDR2 FQNEAQ (reference sequence). CDR3 length: 14 amino acids. V was clipped by 5 bases and J by 3 bases, with 13 bases between them. The CDR3 DNA is TGTGCCAGCAGCCCCCCGGATTCTGACTATGGCTACACCTTC. Its protein is CASSPPDSDYGYTF.

This clonotype was seen only a few times. The genes are TRBV12-3 or TRBV12-4 and TRBJ2-7; D is possibly TRBD1 or TRBD2 (7 bases each). The V end lost 6 bases, the J end lost 9 bases, and 21 bases lay between the germline ends. The CDR3 has 14 residues. CDR3 amino acids: CASSYTGDYGRQYF. The CDR3 nucleotides are TGTGCCAGCAGCTATACAGGGGACTACGGTAGGCAGTACTTC.

This clonotype appeared a few times. The rearrangement joins TRBV7-2 to TRBJ2-7, with 7 bases fitting TRBD2. The trim removed 4 bases at V and 3 bases at J, leaving 9 bases unmatched. CDR3 length: 15 amino acids. Per the germline V gene, CDR1 is SGHTA and CDR2 is FQGNSA. The CDR3 is CASSYYAGENYEQYF. The CDR3 DNA follows: TGTGCCAGCAGCTATTACGCGGGGGAGAACTACGAGCAGTACTTC.

V is TRBV12-3 or TRBV12-4 and J is TRBJ1-2; 10 positions match TRBD1. V shed 1 base and J 4 bases; nucleotides not matched to a gene: 12. The CDR3 contains 18 residues. CDR3 sequence (DNA): TGTGCCAGCAGTTTAGTTCAACTAGCGGACAGGGGGATCTATGGCTACACCTTC. It specifies CASSLVQLADRGIYGYTF.

This clonotype was observed a handful of times. V is TRBV12-3 or TRBV12-4 and J is TRBJ2-1; TRBD2 matches at 9 bases. This CDR3 region has 14 residues. The V segment lost 3 bases and the J segment 6 bases; nucleotides outside the gene matches: 3. In DNA, the CDR3 is TGTGCCAGCAGTTTTCGGACTAGCGTCAATGAGCAGTTCTTC. Encoded protein: CASSFRTSVNEQFF.

CDR3 coding DNA: TGTGCCAGCAGTAGGACGGCTAGCACAGATACGCAGTATTTT. Translating gives CASSRTASTDTQYF. This chain joins TRBV7-8 and TRBJ2-3, with D unclear. CDR3 size: 14 residues. Per the germline V gene, CDR1 is SGHVS and CDR2 is FQNEAQ. The V and J ends lost 6 bases and 0 bases respectively, with 10 bases between them. Full variable domain (missing parts from reference TRBV7-8 and TRBJ2-3): GAGVSQSPRYKVAKRGQDVALRCDPISGHVSLFWYQQALGQGPEFLTYFQNEAQLDKSGLPSDRFFAERPEGSVSTLKIQRTQQEDSAVYLCASSRTASTDTQYFGPGTRLTVL.